The clone carrying this T cell receptor (beta chain) was counted at least ten times. Its matching antigen is unknown. This specimen belongs to a study of CD8 T cells in ankylosing spondylitis. Using its own MiXCR run on the 5' RACE reads, TCRdb lists one record per CDR3 protein. The table shows roughly 48,000 distinct CDR3 sequences, with 6.5% to 9% occurring only once. Study-level results: There were earlier reports of some motif variants in reactive arthritis synovial fluid and blood. Significantly higher representation of disease-linked clones was reported for matched ankylosing spondylitis synovial fluid. Seven to nine highly homologous variants made up a TCR beta motif that seemed to typify ankylosing spondylitis blood. As for the disease-linked clones, they showed a CD8+ phenotype and occurred at relatively low frequencies in peripheral blood.

This CDR3 contains 14 residues. CDR1 SQVTM and CDR2 ANQGSEA come from the germline V gene. V was pared by 4 bases and J by 0 bases, with 12 bases between. The J gene is TRBJ2-5, the V gene TRBV29-1; a weak D match, TRBD1 (6 bases). The material sequenced was blood, either unsorted or a sorted T cell fraction (not recorded which). This clonotype originated in a female donor with ankylosing spondylitis or in good health (not recorded which). The CDR3 nucleotides are TGCAGCGTTGTAGGGCAGGGGAACCAAGAGACCCAGTACTTC. It encodes CSVVGQGNQETQYF.